This is a list of T cell receptor beta chains from one sample in a study of cytomegalovirus exposure and HLA in healthy donors. Sequenced by immunoSEQ multiplex PCR; TCRdb stores in-frame clones only, minus some. In the table there are about 120,000 clones, around 76% of which are singletons. The specimen sequenced was PBMCs. The source is a man aged 55 to 70 in good health and CMV-seropositive. Each CDR3 is given without its conserved first and last residue.

11,TRBV10-3,TRBJ2-7,AIENDTSYEQY
13,TRBV6-1,TRBJ2-7,ASSGGLADRYEQY
13,TRBV7-8,TRBJ2-3,ASRGRRGGRDTQY
10,TRBV30,TRBJ1-1,AWRNRNTEAF
15,TRBV7-9,TRBJ1-6,ASSLPTGSSYNSPLH
13,TRBV5-4,TRBJ1-1,ASSSYTGGNTEAF
14,TRBV19,TRBJ1-5,ASSRSTGDSNQPQH
11,TRBV29-1,TRBJ1-2,SVVPTKDYGYT
13,TRBV5-6,TRBJ2-1,ASSRPGILDNEQF
11,TRBV30,TRBJ1-3,ASGQYSGNTIY
13,TRBV28,TRBJ1-1,ASSPPRGVSTEAF
11,TRBV13,TRBJ1-1,ASSRTRNTEAF
13,TRBV5-1,TRBJ1-1,ASSLVRFLNTEAF
14,TRBV5-1,TRBJ2-3,ASSFPGLGGTDTQY
15,TRBV28,TRBJ1-3,ASTSFRLWEVGNTIY
15,TRBV10-3,TRBJ1-1,ASSEAGRQRSGTEAF
15,TRBV2,TRBJ1-3,ASSEWGQGLSGNTIY
9,TRBV2,TRBJ2-2,ASSGLSELF
10,TRBV2,TRBJ1-1,ASKAGGTEAF
13,TRBV25-1,TRBJ1-4,ASSDPQGAGEKLF
11,TRBV10-3,TRBJ2-7,AISDGRVGEQY
12,TRBV2,NA,ASRQDVSSYEQY
12,TRBV13,TRBJ1-2,ASSFGQGNYGYT
12,TRBV27,TRBJ2-1,ASSTSGTYNEQF
10,TRBV6-6,TRBJ2-7,ASSFNSYEQY
10,TRBV2,TRBJ2-5,ASSSGGETQY
11,TRBV5-1,TRBJ1-2,ASRETGRYGYT
11,TRBV25-1,TRBJ2-7,ASSGHAAYEQY
15,TRBV18,TRBJ1-3,ASSPPGSVRAGNTIY
15,TRBV21-1,TRBJ2-6,ASSYRREFSGANVLT
12,TRBV2,TRBJ1-4,ASSNRNTNEKLF
13,TRBV6-1,TRBJ1-5,ASTPLPETGQPQH
12,TRBV5-1,TRBJ1-5,ASSLTGGGQPQH
13,TRBV4-2,TRBJ1-1,ASSPKTVRNTEAF
12,TRBV6-5,TRBJ1-5,ASTVKGGVQPQH
10,TRBV30,TRBJ1-5,AWDRVEGPQH
14,TRBV2,TRBJ1-2,ASSRVRDRTNYGYT
12,TRBV5-1,TRBJ1-4,ASSLRDSREKLF
16,TRBV4-1,TRBJ2-7,ASSQEGPGQSFSYEQY
11,TRBV28,TRBJ1-5,ASSLYRGTPQH
12,TRBV11-2,TRBJ1-2,ASSLAGPNYGYT
11,TRBV2,TRBJ2-1,ASSPVLYNEQF
12,TRBV10-2,TRBJ2-5,ASRDGWAQETQY
13,TRBV18,TRBJ2-5,ASSPTSGPEETQY
10,TRBV29-1,TRBJ1-3,SAYTTGNTIY
14,TRBV5-1,TRBJ2-3,ASSLNSVQGTDTQY
14,TRBV11-2,TRBJ2-7,ASSLTGGVSPYEQY
10,TRBV7-9,TRBJ1-4,ASMGGNEKLF
10,TRBV5-4,TRBJ2-7,ASSLPGNEQY
11,TRBV12-5,TRBJ1-2,ASAVDINYGYT
13,TRBV28,TRBJ1-1,ASRPGGGGGTEAF
12,TRBV19,TRBJ2-3,ASSISVLTDTQY
11,TRBV7-9,TRBJ1-5,ASSLGGDQPQH
13,TRBV5-1,TRBJ1-1,ASSYTTGMNTEAF
14,TRBV11-3,TRBJ2-5,ASSPGGGDTQGTQY